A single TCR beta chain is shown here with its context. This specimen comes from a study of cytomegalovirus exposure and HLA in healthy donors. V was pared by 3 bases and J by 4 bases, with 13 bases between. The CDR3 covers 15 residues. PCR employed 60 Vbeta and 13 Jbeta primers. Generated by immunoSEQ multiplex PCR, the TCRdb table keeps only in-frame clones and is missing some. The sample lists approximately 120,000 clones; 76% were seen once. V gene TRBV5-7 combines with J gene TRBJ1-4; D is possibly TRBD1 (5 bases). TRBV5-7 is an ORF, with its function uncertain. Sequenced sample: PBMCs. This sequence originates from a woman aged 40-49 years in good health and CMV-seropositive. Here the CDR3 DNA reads TGTGCCAGCAGCTGTCGCGGGGGGTTTAATGAAAAACTGTTTTTT. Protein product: CASSCRGGFNEKLFF.